This T cell receptor beta chain was sequenced for a study of T-cell reconstitution after alpha-beta-depleted transplantation in children. Overall study findings and caveats: The study traced high day-60 TCRbeta diversity in some patients to surviving recipient T cells and thymic progenitors. It was newly produced T cells that mostly accounted for T-cell counts and diversity one year after transplant.

Unique molecular identifiers featured in how the TCRbeta library was prepared. TCRdb ran MiXCR on the PCR reads and lists one entry per CDR3 protein. The table shows tens of thousands of distinct CDR3 sequences, with roughly 5% occurring only once. V was shortened by 2 bases and J by 0 bases, with 10 bases between the two germline ends. This CDR3 is 16 amino acids long. This clonotype was counted many times. Its antigen remains unknown. Sample: PBMCs, mostly from graft donor cells, taken 180 days after TCRalphabeta/CD19-depleted stem cell transplant. This clonotype originated in a boy less than two years old who had a stem cell transplant for acute myeloid leukemia, so the T cells may come from the graft donor. The V and J genes are TRBV12-3 or TRBV12-4 and TRBJ1-4; tentative D call: TRBD1 (6 bases). The CDR3 region is CASSLRRGTTNEKLFF. The CDR3 region has the DNA TGTGCCAGCAGTTTACGAAGGGGGACAACTAATGAAAAACTGTTTTTT.